Following are 18 T cell receptor beta chains from one sample sequenced in a study of blood T cells in healthy people across ages (dated by TCRdb to the mid-2010s). The library was made by 5' RACE. The data were produced on an Illumina HiSeq 2500. A second PCR of about 6 to 12 cycles was run with a J-beta primer mix and a sample-barcoded 5' primer. TCRdb itself trimmed the public reads at Q25 with fastp, ran MiXCR and retained productive beta chains. CDR3 protein sequences are deduplicated, and each keeps its most common genes and DNA. For this sample there are roughly 1.7 million distinct CDR3 sequences; roughly 32% appear just once. The biggest ten clones account for about 10% of the sample. The sequenced sample consisted of blood. All receptors derive from a woman between 25 and 40 years old in good health.

V usage is TRBV6-6 and J usage is TRBJ2-5, with 8 bases that match TRBD1. The DNA end favors TRBJ2-7, so the J call may be wrong. Looked up from germline, CDR1 is MNHNY and CDR2 is SVGAGI (reference sequence). The CDR3 has 15 amino acids. The chain's CDR3 is CASSYSYRGEVEQYF. In DNA form, the CDR3 reads TGTGCCAGCAGTTACTCGTACAGGGGGGAAGTCGAGCAGTACTTC.

The sample holds a few counts of this clonotype. The genes are TRBV2 and TRBJ2-1; 11 nucleotides line up with TRBD1. In germline, CDR1 is SNHLY, CDR2 FYNNEI. Trimming removed 4 bases from V and 8 bases from J; junction bases left unmatched: 4. The CDR3 runs 14 residues. CDR3 region: CASSAGTGGYEQFF. The CDR3 nucleotides read TGTGCCAGCAGTGCCGGGACAGGGGGGTATGAGCAGTTCTTC.

This clonotype was found a few times. This chain joins TRBV4-1 and TRBJ1-2; TRBD1 is a possible D gene (6 bases). Germline V gene sequence: CDR1 MGHRA, CDR2 YSYEKL. Trimming removed 1 base at V and 4 bases at J, with 13 bases between. The CDR3 runs to 15 residues. The CDR3 DNA is TGCGCCAGCAGCCAAGTTATCGGGGGCAGCTATGGCTACACCTTC. The encoded protein is CASSQVIGGSYGYTF.

CDR3 in amino acids: CASSPSLWLLDTQYF. The DNA for the CDR3 is TGCGCCAGCAGCCCCTCGTTGTGGCTTCTGGATACGCAGTATTTT. V usage is TRBV4-1 and J usage is TRBJ2-3; D unresolved. Germline V gives CDR1 MGHRA, CDR2 YSYEKL. V gave up 4 bases and J gave up 6 bases, with 17 bases separating them. The CDR3 loop spans 15 amino acids.

In its sample, this clonotype was seen a few times. This chain uses TRBV27 with TRBJ2-7, with a weak D call TRBD1 (6 bases). Trimming took off 2 bases at V and 2 bases at J, with 16 bases between the two ends. Germline V CDR1 and CDR2: MNHEY, SMNVEV (reference sequence). The CDR3 spans 16 residues. The CDR3 nucleotides read TGTGCCAGCAGTTTACGGGCAGGGGAATGGACCTACGAGCAGTACTTC. It encodes CASSLRAGEWTYEQYF.

The V and J genes are TRBV6-1 and TRBJ1-2; D unclear. The CDR3 is made up of 13 amino acids. V dropped 6 bases and J dropped 6 bases, with 14 bases sitting between them. CDR1 and CDR2 (germline): MNHNS, SASEGT. The CDR3 is CASRKTNGDGYTF. The CDR3, as DNA: TGTGCCAGCAGGAAGACAAACGGTGATGGCTACACCTTC.

The V and J genes are TRBV5-1 and TRBJ2-6; 8 nucleotides line up with TRBD1. Germline CDR1 is SGHRS and CDR2 is YFSETQ. The CDR3 consists of 17 residues. Trimming took 2 bases from V and 1 from J; bases not matched to a gene: 5. CDR3 region: CASSLTQGASGANVLTF. CDR3 sequence (DNA): TGCGCCAGCAGCTTAACGCAGGGGGCGTCTGGGGCCAACGTCCTGACTTTC.

This clonotype was counted between two and nine times. This chain connects TRBV28 to TRBJ1-4; no clear D gene. CDR1 and CDR2 (germline): MDHEN, SYDVKM. This CDR3 is built from 12 residues. Trimming pared 3 bases from V and 16 bases from J, leaving 15 bases between. The CDR3 nucleotides read TGTGCCAGCAGTTTGCCGACCCTGGCTGGGTTTTTT. It encodes CASSLPTLAGFF.

This clonotype was observed once. The junction shows a germline mismatch at one end, possibly a read error. The V and J genes are TRBV4-1 and TRBJ1-4; the match to TRBD1 covers 7 bases. The V gene's germline CDR1 is MGHRA and CDR2 YSYEKL. This CDR3 has 18 residues. This CDR3 is CASGQAWTGLATNEKLFF. CDR3 DNA: TGCGCCAGCGGCCAAGCATGGACAGGCTTAGCAACTAATGAAAAACTGTTTTTT.

The chain has TRBV10-2 and TRBJ1-1; D remains unclear. Trimming left V 3 bases short and J 5 bases short, with 13 bases between. Germline V gene lookup returns CDR1 WSHSY and CDR2 SAAADI. The CDR3 sequence is 14 residues long. The CDR3 bases are TGCGCCAGCAGTGATGGACCCGTTGGGACTGAAGCTTTCTTT. Translation: CASSDGPVGTEAFF.

The sample holds a few counts of this clonotype. The chain couples TRBV20-1 to TRBJ2-5; D unclear. V gave up 3 bases and J gave up 1 base, with 6 bases separating them. Germline V gives CDR1 DFQATT, CDR2 SNEGSKA (reference sequence). CDR3 length: 12 amino acids. This CDR3 is CSARKGQETQYF. CDR3 coding DNA: TGCAGTGCTAGGAAGGGCCAAGAGACCCAGTACTTC.

This clonotype was observed a single time. The gene calls are TRBV20-1 and TRBJ1-1, with a tentative D call TRBD1 (6 bases). V gave up 6 bases and J gave up 6 bases, with 14 bases separating them. The CDR3 has 12 amino acids. Germline V gene data show CDR1 as DFQATT and CDR2 as SNEGSKA (reference sequence). The CDR3 DNA follows: TGCAGTGCCTCTCGGGGGGCTGCTGAAGCTTTCTTT. Protein sequence: CSASRGAAEAFF.

As for this clonotype: This may come from a read error, since a much larger clone is one base off. This rearrangement joins TRBV4-1 to TRBJ2-7, with D possibly matching TRBD2 (6 bases). This CDR3 is built from 16 residues. Germline V CDR1 and CDR2: MGHRA, YSYEKL. Trimming left V 3 bases short and J 7 bases short, with 22 bases between. The CDR3 DNA sequence: TGCGCCAGCAGCCACCGACTCCGGGACTGGGGAAGGGAGCAGTACTTC. Its protein product is CASSHRLRDWGREQYF.

The rearrangement links TRBV20-1 to TRBJ2-7; TRBD2 is a possible D gene (6 bases). V lost 6 bases and J lost 2, with 17 bases in between. The CDR3 extends over 14 amino acids. CDR1 and CDR2 (germline): DFQATT, SNEGSKA (reference sequence). The CDR3 loop is CSAQRPGVAYEQYF. DNA of the CDR3: TGCAGTGCCCAGAGGCCGGGAGTCGCCTACGAGCAGTACTTC.

The rearrangement links TRBV27 to TRBJ1-4, with 9 bases aligning to TRBD1. The trim removed 5 bases at V and 8 bases at J, leaving 15 bases unmatched. The CDR3 contains 17 residues. Per the germline V gene, CDR1 is MNHEY and CDR2 is SMNVEV (reference sequence). The CDR3: CASSRQGEKFVREKLFF. The CDR3 coding sequence is TGTGCCAGCAGTAGACAGGGGGAGAAGTTCGTACGAGAAAAACTGTTTTTT.

Only a few counts were recorded for this clonotype. The chain has TRBV9 and TRBJ2-7; tentatively, D is TRBD2 (5 bases). The V gene lost 0 bases and the J gene lost 6 bases, with 7 bases spanning the gap. CDR3 length: 12 amino acids. Germline CDR1 and CDR2: SGDLS and YYNGEE. The CDR3 reads CASSVAEGEQYF. The CDR3, as DNA: TGTGCCAGCAGCGTAGCCGAGGGCGAGCAGTACTTC.

The CDR3 spells CSAEDRRGTEAFF. CDR3 sequence (DNA): TGCAGTGCAGAAGACCGTAGGGGAACTGAAGCTTTCTTT. This sequence joins TRBV20-1 and TRBJ1-1; D perhaps matches TRBD1 (5 bases). The germline CDR1 and CDR2 sequences are DFQATT and SNEGSKA (reference sequence). The CDR3 totals 13 residues. Trimming cost V 6 bases and J 5 bases, with 16 bases left between them.

The chain uses TRBV20-1 and TRBJ1-1; D gene ambiguous. V was clipped by 3 bases and J by 3 bases, with 11 bases between them. The CDR3 has 13 amino acids. Germline loops: CDR1 DFQATT, CDR2 SNEGSKA (reference sequence). CDR3 DNA sequence: TGCAGTGCTAGGGGGATTGTGTACACTGAAGCTTTCTTT. Amino acid sequence: CSARGIVYTEAFF.